This TCR beta chain was captured in a study of somatic mutations in cytotoxic T cells in rheumatoid arthritis. Study-level information: T-cell populations stained with V beta antibodies were in some cases flow-sorted at nearly 100% purity, including V beta1+ cells that were sequenced for TCRB.

The assay was immunoSEQ multiplex PCR, and TCRdb's table has in-frame clones only and misses some. Of under 30,000 clones in the sample, 74% were seen once. In regard to this clone: Its target is not known.

Germline assignment: CDR1 SGDLS and CDR2 YYNGEE. The length of the CDR3 is 17 residues. V was pared by 0 bases and J by 0 bases, with 13 bases between. General study findings and limits: Age-dependent increases in CD8+ clonality occurred in rheumatoid arthritis patients but not in healthy controls. There were about an eighth of the roughly 65 patients in whom the largest CD8+ clone exceeded 20% of CD8+ cells. The targets (antigens) of the expanded CD8+ clones were not known.

The sample taken for sequencing was CD8+ T cells sorted from blood. The sequence derives from a woman aged 18-29 years in good health. V gene TRBV9 combines with J gene TRBJ1-3; no reliable D call. The CDR3 sequence is CASSVGREGTSGNTIYF. The DNA for the CDR3 is TGTGCCAGCAGCGTAGGGCGAGAGGGTACCTCTGGAAACACCATATATTTT.